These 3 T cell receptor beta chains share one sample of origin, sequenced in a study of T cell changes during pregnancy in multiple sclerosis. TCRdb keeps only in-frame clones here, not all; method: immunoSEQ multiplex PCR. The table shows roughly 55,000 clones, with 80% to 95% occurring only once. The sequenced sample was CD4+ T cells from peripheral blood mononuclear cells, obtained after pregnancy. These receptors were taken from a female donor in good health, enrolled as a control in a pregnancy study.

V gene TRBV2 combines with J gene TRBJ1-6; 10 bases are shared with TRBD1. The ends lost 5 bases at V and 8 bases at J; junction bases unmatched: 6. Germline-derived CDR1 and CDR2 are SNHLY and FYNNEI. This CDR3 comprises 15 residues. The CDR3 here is CASSLGTGEYSPLHF. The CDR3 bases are TGTGCCAGCAGTCTTGGGACAGGGGAATATTCACCCCTCCACTTT.

This chain's CDR3 is CASSSLAGFGEQFF. The DNA of the CDR3 is TGCGCCAGCAGCTCCTTGGCAGGTTTCGGTGAGCAGTTCTTC. V is TRBV5-1 and J is TRBJ2-1, with D uncertain. Germline V gene data show CDR1 as SGHRS and CDR2 as YFSETQ. Trimming pared 3 bases from V and 9 bases from J, leaving 16 bases between. The CDR3 runs to 14 residues. Drawing the rest from reference TRBV5-1 and TRBJ2-1, the complete variable domain is KAGVTQTPRYLIKTRGQQVTLSCSPISGHRSVSWYQQTPGQGLQFLFEYFSETQRNKGNFPGRFSGRQFSNSRSEMNVSTLELGDSALYLCASSSLAGFGEQFFGPGTRLTVL.

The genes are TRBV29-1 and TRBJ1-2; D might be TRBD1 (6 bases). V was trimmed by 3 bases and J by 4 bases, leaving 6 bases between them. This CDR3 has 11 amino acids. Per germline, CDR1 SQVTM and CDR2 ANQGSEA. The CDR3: CSVDRGYGYTF. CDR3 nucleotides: TGCAGCGTTGACAGGGGCTATGGCTACACCTTC.